This TCR beta chain was sequenced during a study of blood T cell repertoires in COVID-19. At the level of the study: Acute-phase and convalescent COVID-19 samples originated in the United States, Italy and Spain.

The CDR3 totals 14 residues. In germline, CDR1 is SGHDT, CDR2 YYEEEE. V lost 2 bases to trimming and J lost 4 bases, with 12 bases between them. Study processing details: Counts of nucleated cells, estimated from reference gene primer amplification, were obtained. Method: immunoSEQ multiplex PCR; TCRdb's copy keeps in-frame clones and lacks some. V and J calls plus clone size are reproduced from that table; the DNA served to infer D and trimming. The top ten clones hold about 20% of a sample with just over 95,000 clones, over 80% of them seen once. The clonotype comes from a man older than 75 with acute or convalescent COVID-19. V and J are TRBV5-6 and TRBJ1-2; D remains ambiguous. The specimen sequenced was peripheral blood. CDR3 nucleotides: TGTGCCAGCAGCTTAGGAGGGTTTGGCTATGGCTACACCTTC. This translates into CASSLGGFGYGYTF. Using reference TRBV5-6 and TRBJ1-2 for the parts outside the CDR3, the full variable domain is DAGVTQSPTHLIKTRGQQVTLRCSPKSGHDTVSWYQQALGQGPQFIFQYYEEEERQRGNFPDRFSGHQFPNYSSELNVNALLLGDSALYLCASSLGGFGYGYTFGSGTRLTVV.